The entry below describes one T cell receptor beta chain. What antigen it recognizes has not been identified. Qualities for individual bases were not recorded, and no much larger clone is one base off. This sample was included in a study of early T cells in non-severe SARS-CoV-2 infection (dated by TCRdb to the early 2020s). Notes on the research overall: Bulk RNA from unsorted whole blood was used for TCR sequencing, so alpha and beta chains could not be paired.

Receptors were amplified or captured by 5' RACE. TCRdb shows the sequencer as NextSeq 500. Unique molecular identifiers were attached to individual cDNA molecules in the TCR library protocol so that sequencing error and PCR bias could be corrected. Sequencing covered both TCR alpha and beta chains, and within each sample the abundances of alpha and beta sequences were tightly co-correlated. Processing in the source paper ran as follows. V gene, J gene and CDR3 annotation of TCR sequences was performed with Decombinator V4. TCRs were defined as expanded if a significant change between any two time points was detected under a Poisson model with p below 0.0001. TCR abundances were normalised to the total number of TCRs sequenced per sample and were expressed as counts per million. VDJdb, accessed 1 November 2021, was searched for CMV, EBV and SARS-CoV-2 annotated TCRs, excluding TCRs annotated for multiple antigens. The public reads were quality trimmed at Q25 with fastp and then assembled into clones with MiXCR by TCRdb, keeping productive beta chains. Every distinct CDR3 protein forms one entry, paired with its most common genes and DNA. These V and J calls originate from TCRdb's pipeline instead of the authors' own analysis. Here the sample has tens of thousands of distinct CDR3 sequences; around an eighth occur a single time. Approximately 7% of the sample is taken by the ten largest.

Results the study describes overall, beyond this receptor: VDJdb matching was skewed toward anti-spike CD8 responses and likely underestimated virus-specific expansions by missing private and CD4 specificities.

A case-control design nested within a healthcare worker cohort in London, UK, was used, with weekly nasopharyngeal swab PCR tests and blood sampling performed. Healthcare workers were recruited during the week of the UK lockdown, between 23 and 31 March 2020, and followed weekly for up to about 15 weeks. Sequencing was done on a sample of whole blood. The TCR originated in an adult who was a healthcare worker with PCR-confirmed SARS-CoV-2 infection or an uninfected control (not recorded which).

The CDR3 sequence is CASSPRQGYEQYF. The DNA sequence is given as TGTGCCAGCAGCCCCCGACAGGGGTACGAGCAGTACTTC. Recombination joined TRBV7-2 with TRBJ2-7, and 8 bases in between align with TRBD1. From its cysteine to its phenylalanine, the CDR3 spans 13 amino acids. The entry retains the CDR3 DNA only, 39 bases that are in frame from base 1. For CDR1 and CDR2, the germline V gene lists SGHTA and FQGNSA. The junction shows trimming of 5 bases on V and 4 bases on J, and the gene matches do not reach 4 bases of it.